The rows below give T cell receptor beta chains drawn from one sample of a study of long-term antiretroviral therapy in people with HIV. Sequencing was performed with immunoSEQ multiplex PCR; in TCRdb, only in-frame clones are kept and a portion is missing. Here the sample spans 15,000 to 20,000 clones, around three quarters being singletons. This specimen was unsorted PBMCs, taken 2.2 years after starting antiretroviral therapy. These receptors came from a middle-aged man with HIV. Each CDR3 is given with its conserved first and last residue. D genes are given only for firm matches. Part of the rows lack a size; the others show once, few, many or a class for expanded clones.

>TRBV4-2|TRBJ2-2|TRBD1|NA|19
CASSQDAPRGQGWTGELFF
TGTGCCAGCAGCCAAGATGCGCCAAGGGGGCAGGGATGGACCGGGGAGCTGTTTTTT
>TRBV10-2|TRBJ1-5|NA|NA|12
CASSDSQLPQHF
TGCGCCAGCAGTGACAGTCAATTGCCCCAGCATTTT
>TRBV18|TRBJ1-2|NA|NA|13
CASSPRGNYGYTF
TGTGCCAGCTCCCCAAGGGGTAACTATGGCTACACCTTC
>TRBV5-5|TRBJ1-3|NA|NA|11
CASNGGNTIYF
TGTGCCAGCAACGGTGGAAACACCATATATTTT
>TRBV19|TRBJ1-3|NA|NA|13
CASSINRGDTIYF
TGTGCCAGTAGTATCAATAGAGGTGACACCATATATTTT
>TRBV27|TRBJ2-7|TRBD2|NA|14
CASSGGLSSYEQYF
TGTGCCAGTAGCGGGGGCCTTAGCTCCTACGAGCAGTACTTC
>TRBV7-2|TRBJ2-7|TRBD2|NA|15
CASSGGTSAAYEQYF
TGTGCCAGCAGCGGCGGGACTAGCGCCGCCTACGAGCAGTACTTC
>TRBV5-6|TRBJ2-7|TRBD2|NA|11
CASSLGRETYF
TGTGCCAGCAGCTTGGGGCGGGAGACGTACTTC
>TRBV19|TRBJ2-1|TRBD1|NA|12
CASSIGGTGLFF
TGTGCCAGTAGTATAGGCGGGACAGGGCTGTTCTTC
>TRBV15|TRBJ2-5|TRBD1|NA|14
CATSLWDRQETQYF
TGTGCCACCAGCCTGTGGGACAGGCAAGAGACCCAGTACTTC
>TRBV6-4|TRBJ1-6|TRBD1|once|13
CASSGQGGSPLHF
TGTGCCAGCAGTGGACAGGGCGGTTCACCCCTCCACTTT
>TRBV5-6|TRBJ1-1|NA|NA|17
CASSLGGRGPGLAEAFF
TGTGCCAGCAGCTTGGGGGGGCGGGGGCCTGGTTTGGCTGAAGCTTTCTTT
>TRBV27|TRBJ2-5|TRBD1|few|15
CASSLRAGGQETQYF
TGTGCCAGCAGTTTACGCGCAGGGGGCCAAGAGACCCAGTACTTC
>TRBV6-1|TRBJ2-3|NA|NA|15
CASSEVWRRTDTQYF
TGTGCCAGCAGTGAAGTTTGGAGACGCACAGATACGCAGTATTTT
>TRBV9|TRBJ1-6|NA|NA|15
CASSPHGGNNSPLHF
TGTGCCAGCAGCCCCCACGGGGGTAATAATTCACCCCTCCACTTT
>TRBV6-1|TRBJ1-6|NA|NA|15
CASSEVGVPNSPLHF
TGTGCCAGCAGTGAAGTAGGGGTCCCTAATTCACCCCTCCACTTT
>TRBV28|TRBJ2-7|TRBD2|NA|16
CASSLPLAGGRYEQYF
TGTGCCAGCAGTCTCCCGTTGGCGGGAGGGCGATACGAGCAGTACTTC
>TRBV15|TRBJ2-5|TRBD1|NA|16
CATSRDRGQGRETQYF
TGTGCCACCAGCAGAGATCGGGGACAGGGGCGGGAGACCCAGTACTTC
>TRBV28|TRBJ1-1|NA|NA|12
CASSYRATEAFF
TGTGCCAGCAGTTATCGGGCCACTGAAGCTTTCTTT
>TRBV6-1|TRBJ2-5|TRBD1|NA|14
CASTNYRGSETQYF
TGTGCCAGCACAAACTACAGGGGATCCGAGACCCAGTACTTC
>TRBV4-1|TRBJ1-6|NA|NA|19
CASSQGTGGMSSYNSPLHF
TGCGCCAGCAGCCAAGGAACGGGGGGGATGAGCTCCTATAATTCACCCCTCCACTTT
>TRBV27|TRBJ2-1|TRBD1|NA|17
CASVNGRGKSSYNEQFF
TGTGCCAGCGTTAACGGCAGGGGGAAAAGCTCCTACAATGAGCAGTTCTTC
>TRBV19|TRBJ2-7|NA|NA|15
CASSIGQGGLYEQYF
TGTGCCAGTAGTATAGGACAGGGAGGGCTCTACGAGCAGTACTTC
>TRBV7-7|TRBJ2-2|NA|NA|15
CASSLAGLGAGELFF
TGTGCTAGCAGCTTAGCCGGCCTAGGGGCCGGGGAGCTGTTTTTT
>TRBV16|TRBJ1-5|NA|NA|12
CASSQQGQPQHF
TGTGCCAGCAGCCAACAGGGGCAGCCCCAGCATTTT
>TRBV2|TRBJ2-3|NA|NA|12
CASDPDTDTQYF
TGTGCCAGTGACCCAGACACAGATACGCAGTATTTT
>TRBV20-1|TRBJ1-2|NA|few|11
CTTSANYGYTF
TGCACCACCAGCGCCAACTATGGCTACACCTTC
>TRBV7-2|TRBJ2-7|TRBD2|NA|19
CASSNPNRPLAGALYEQYF
TGTGCCAGCAGCAATCCTAACCGGCCCCTAGCGGGGGCCCTCTACGAGCAGTACTTC
>TRBV5-8|TRBJ1-6|NA|NA|14
CASTPENLDSPLHF
TGTGCCAGCACTCCTGAGAATCTGGATTCACCCCTCCACTTT
>TRBV19|TRBJ1-5|NA|NA|13
CASSVERNQPQHF
TGTGCCAGTAGTGTGGAACGCAATCAGCCCCAGCATTTT
>TRBV6-5|TRBJ1-1|TRBD1|once|15
CASSYIPGTGTEAFF
TGTGCCAGCAGTTACATCCCTGGGACAGGCACTGAAGCTTTCTTT
>TRBV11-2|TRBJ2-5|NA|NA|15
CASSQGTGDQETQYF
TGTGCCAGCAGCCAGGGGACTGGCGATCAAGAGACCCAGTACTTC
>TRBV6-5|TRBJ2-7|NA|once|16
CASSYSKGHRTYEQYF
TGTGCCAGCAGTTACTCCAAGGGACACCGAACCTACGAGCAGTACTTC